Here is one T cell receptor (beta chain) with its context. By two-round multiplex PCR, the TCR beta CDR3 was amplified from genomic DNA. Round one of PCR was performed, and it used primers specific to each TRBV and TRBJ gene. TCRdb fed the multiplex PCR reads into MiXCR, producing one record per CDR3 protein. Seen here are about 27,000 distinct CDR3 sequences, about 45% observed once, and the top ten hold about 16%. This entry is derived from a study of prognosis after radiotherapy for stage I lung cancer. Study overall: Medical inoperability was considered to apply to all enrolled non-small cell lung cancer patients. It was SBRT that served as radiotherapy, in 3 to 5 fractions with a biologically effective dose of at least 100 Gy.

Germline lookup yields CDR1 MDHEN and CDR2 SYDVKM. The CDR3 is 16 amino acids. Between the trimmed V and J ends, which lost 7 bases and 4 bases, there was a span of 20 bases. The chain recombines TRBV28 with TRBJ1-5; a weak D match, TRBD1 (6 bases). The sequences come from PBMCs, collected before or after stereotactic body radiation therapy (not recorded which). The clonotype originates from a donor aged 50 or older with non-small cell lung cancer. For the CDR3, the DNA is TGTGCCAGCAACAAAACAGTTGGGGGCTGGAATCAGCCCCAGCATTTT. Protein sequence: CASNKTVGGWNQPQHF. Filled out from reference TRBV28 and TRBJ1-5, the complete variable domain reads DVKVTQSSRYLVKRTGEKVFLECVQDMDHENMFWYRQDPGLGLRLIYFSYDVKMKEKGDIPEGYSVSREKKERFSLILESASTNQTSMYLCASNKTVGGWNQPQHFGDGTRLSIL.